The 24 T cell receptor beta chains below all came from one sample that was sequenced in a study of cytomegalovirus exposure and HLA in healthy donors. PCR involved 60 Vbeta and 13 Jbeta primers. Libraries were prepared by immunoSEQ multiplex PCR; TCRdb keeps only in-frame clonotypes and omits some of them. This table holds about 170,000 clones, 75% to 85% found once. The sequenced sample was PBMCs. The receptors shown here come from a female donor in good health and CMV-seronegative.

Only a few counts were recorded for this clone. This chain connects TRBV30 to TRBJ2-1; maybe TRBD2 (5 bases). The V end lost 3 bases, the J end lost 4 bases, and 22 bases lay between the germline ends. The germline CDR1 and CDR2 sequences are GTSNPN and SVGIG (reference sequence). The CDR3 length is 17 residues. CDR3 in DNA: TGTGCCTGGAGCACCGAGACCCCAGCGGTACTTTACAATGAGCAGTTCTTC. Translation: CAWSTETPAVLYNEQFF.

This clone has just a few counts. The chain couples TRBV7-8 to TRBJ2-7, with D possibly TRBD1 on 5 matching bases. The V end lost 3 bases, the J end lost 4 bases, and 7 bases lay between the germline ends. The CDR3 covers 12 residues. CDR1 SGHVS and CDR2 FQNEAQ come from the germline V gene. The CDR3 DNA reads as TGTGCCAGCAGCTTTACAGGTTACGAGCAGTACTTC. This encodes CASSFTGYEQYF. Full variable domain (remainder filled in from reference TRBV7-8 and TRBJ2-7): GAGVSQSPRYKVAKRGQDVALRCDPISGHVSLFWYQQALGQGPEFLTYFQNEAQLDKSGLPSDRFFAERPEGSVSTLKIQRTQQEDSAVYLCASSFTGYEQYFGPGTRLTVT.

The chain couples TRBV5-6 to TRBJ1-5; the match to TRBD1 covers 7 bases. The V gene's germline CDR1 is SGHDT and CDR2 YYEEEE. Losses at the gene ends were 0 bases for V and 1 base for J; bases not matched to a gene: 4. The CDR3 is made up of 16 amino acids. CDR3 amino acids: CASSLGRGQSNQPQHF. CDR3 DNA: TGTGCCAGCAGCTTGGGTAGGGGGCAAAGCAATCAGCCCCAGCATTTT.

The chain couples TRBV28 to TRBJ1-4; 8 bases agree with TRBD1. V lost 1 base and J lost 8; bases outside the gene matches: 9. Germline CDR1 reads MDHEN; CDR2 reads SYDVKM. This CDR3 is 16 amino acids long. The CDR3 bases are TGTGCCAGCAGTTTATATGCAGGGGGCGGGGGAGAAAAACTGTTTTTT. Amino acid sequence: CASSLYAGGGGEKLFF.

This clone was seen a few times. V usage is TRBV2 and J usage is TRBJ2-2; perhaps TRBD1 as D (6 bases). CDR1 is SNHLY, CDR2 FYNNEI, per germline. Trimming removed 6 bases from V and 3 bases from J, with 17 bases in between. CDR3 length equals 16 residues. In DNA, the CDR3 is TGTGCCAGCAGGGGGAACAGGGAATTGGACACCGGGGAGCTGTTTTTT. It specifies CASRGNRELDTGELFF.

The chain employs TRBV9 and TRBJ2-3; possible D gene TRBD2, 6 bases. Per germline, CDR1 SGDLS and CDR2 YYNGEE. CDR3 size: 14 residues. V dropped 2 bases and J dropped 4 bases, with 11 bases sitting between them. The chain's CDR3 is CASSVAGRADTQYF. CDR3 DNA sequence: TGTGCCAGCAGCGTGGCCGGGAGAGCAGATACGCAGTATTTT.

This clone has only a few counts. The chain combines TRBV28 with TRBJ2-3; D possibly corresponds to TRBD2 (6 bases). CDR1 and CDR2 from the germline V gene are MDHEN and SYDVKM. The length of the CDR3 is 15 residues. Trimming pared 6 bases from V and 10 bases from J, leaving 23 bases between. In DNA, the CDR3 is TGTGCCAGCAGCCAGTTATCAGGGACTGCCGTAGCGCAGTATTTT. Protein: CASSQLSGTAVAQYF.

The rearrangement joins TRBV27 to TRBJ1-2; 9 positions match TRBD1. The germline CDR1 and CDR2 sequences are MNHEY and SMNVEV (reference sequence). Trimming at V came to 5 bases and at J to 4 bases, leaving 8 bases not matched to a gene. The CDR3 spans 15 residues. CDR3 in DNA: TGTGCCAGCAGTCCCGGGACAGGGCACTTCTATGGCTACACCTTC. It specifies CASSPGTGHFYGYTF.

This clone was seen only a few times. The chain couples TRBV11-1 to TRBJ2-3; 14 bases match TRBD2. The CDR3 has 16 residues. Germline CDR1 reads SGHAT; CDR2 reads FQDESV (reference sequence). The junction had 2 bases not matched to a gene; V was cut back by 0 bases and J by 6 bases. The CDR3 here is CASSLAGLAGVDTQYF. The CDR3 coding sequence is TGTGCCAGCAGCTTAGCGGGACTAGCGGGAGTGGATACGCAGTATTTT. The full variable domain, with the rest looked up from reference TRBV11-1 and TRBJ2-3, is EAEVAQSPRYKITEKSQAVAFWCDPISGHATLYWYRQILGQGPELLVQFQDESVVDDSQLPKDRFSAERLKGVDSTLKIQPAELGDSAMYLCASSLAGLAGVDTQYFGPGTRLTVL.

V and J are TRBV19 and TRBJ2-5; TRBD2 aligns across 7 bases. The CDR3 has 13 amino acids. Trimming took 1 base from V and 5 from J; bases not matched to a gene: 1. Germline CDR1 and CDR2: LNHDA and SQIVND (reference sequence). The CDR3 coding sequence is TGTGCCAGTAGTATAGTCGGGAGGGAGACCCAGTACTTC. Translating gives CASSIVGRETQYF.

The rearrangement uses TRBV28 and TRBJ2-1; maybe TRBD2 (7 bases). This CDR3 spans 17 amino acids. Germline V gives CDR1 MDHEN, CDR2 SYDVKM. Trimming removed 6 bases at V and 0 bases at J, with 18 bases between. In nucleotides, the CDR3 is TGTGCCAGCAGCTATCGGGGGGCCTTAAGCTCCTACAATGAGCAGTTCTTC. Protein: CASSYRGALSSYNEQFF.

The chain joins TRBV28 to TRBJ1-4; D not resolved. Deletions cut 7 bases from V and 8 bases from J, with 11 bases between. Germline V gene lookup returns CDR1 MDHEN and CDR2 SYDVKM. CDR3 length: 12 amino acids. The CDR3 is CASTAAREKLFF. The CDR3 DNA reads as TGTGCCAGCACCGCGGCGAGGGAAAAACTGTTTTTT.

The chain links TRBV27 to TRBJ2-5; 12 nucleotides align to TRBD2. TRBJ2-7 explains the end of the DNA better; the J call may be wrong. Germline V lookup: CDR1 MNHEY, CDR2 SMNVEV (reference sequence). The CDR3 extends over 15 amino acids. The CDR3 DNA follows: TGTGCCAGCAGTTTGGGTACTAGCGGGAGGAACGAGCAGTACTTC. Translating gives CASSLGTSGRNEQYF.

The CDR3 nucleotides read TGTGCCAGCAGTTTGACAGGGGGGATCACTGAAGCTTTCTTT. Its translation is CASSLTGGITEAFF. The chain employs TRBV28 and TRBJ1-1, with 9 bases identical to TRBD1. This CDR3 region has 14 residues. Unmatched junction bases numbered 3, after V lost 3 bases and J lost 4 bases. Germline V gene sequence: CDR1 MDHEN, CDR2 SYDVKM.

The V and J genes are TRBV7-9 and TRBJ2-5, with a weak D call TRBD1 (6 bases). Between the trimmed V and J ends, which lost 3 bases and 0 bases, there was a span of 11 bases. The CDR3 length is 15 residues. Germline values: CDR1 SEHNR, CDR2 FQNEAQ (reference sequence). CDR3 in amino acids: CASSFGQYNQETQYF. The CDR3 coding sequence is TGTGCCAGCAGCTTCGGACAGTACAACCAAGAGACCCAGTACTTC.

The rearrangement joins TRBV2 to TRBJ2-3; 10 bases are shared with TRBD1. V lost 2 bases to trimming and J lost 3 bases; unmatched junction nucleotides: 2. The CDR3 loop spans 15 amino acids. Germline lookup yields CDR1 SNHLY and CDR2 FYNNEI. The CDR3 region is CASSEWDRGTDTQYF. In DNA, the CDR3 is TGTGCCAGCAGTGAATGGGACAGGGGAACAGATACGCAGTATTTT.

This chain connects TRBV13 to TRBJ1-1; 7 bases agree with TRBD1. V lost 1 base and J lost 5; bases outside the gene matches: 4. This CDR3 is built from 14 residues. Germline CDR1 PRHDT, CDR2 FYEKMQ (reference sequence). DNA for the CDR3: TGTGCCAGCAGCTTAGCAGGGGGTGGGACTGAAGCTTTCTTT. It translates to CASSLAGGGTEAFF.

The chain couples TRBV7-2 to TRBJ1-6, with D possibly matching TRBD1 (5 bases). The V gene lost 5 bases and the J gene lost 8 bases, with 16 bases spanning the gap. The CDR3 has 15 amino acids. From germline, CDR1 is SGHTA and CDR2 FQGNSA. The CDR3 bases are TGTGCCAGCAGCCCTTTCTCGGGGGTTGATTCACCCCTCCACTTT. It encodes CASSPFSGVDSPLHF.

The chain joins TRBV4-2 to TRBJ2-1; 7 positions agree with TRBD2. Trimming cost V 1 base and J 0 bases; bases outside gene matches: 3. The CDR3 totals 16 residues. In germline, CDR1 is LGHNA, CDR2 YNFKEQ. CDR3 sequence reads: CASSQVGGTSYNEQFF. As DNA, the CDR3 is TGTGCCAGCAGCCAAGTGGGGGGGACCTCCTACAATGAGCAGTTCTTC.

The genes are TRBV4-3 and TRBJ2-2; D is perhaps TRBD2 (5 bases). Trimming left V 4 bases short and J 0 bases short, with 12 bases between. Germline V CDR1 and CDR2: LGHNA, YSLEER. The CDR3 consists of 16 residues. CDR3 residues: CASSPGLGANTGELFF. The CDR3, as DNA: TGCGCCAGCAGCCCTGGACTGGGCGCGAACACCGGGGAGCTGTTTTTT.

The rearrangement links TRBV9 to TRBJ1-3, with a weak D call TRBD1 (6 bases). Per germline, CDR1 SGDLS and CDR2 YYNGEE. V lost 3 bases and J 3 bases, leaving 22 bases between the germline ends. The CDR3 length is 18 residues. Written as DNA, the CDR3 is TGTGCCAGCAGCGCTGGGGGGGACATAAGCTTGAGTGGAAACACCATATATTTT. Translation gives CASSAGGDISLSGNTIYF.

This chain links TRBV5-5 with TRBJ1-5, with unresolved D. The CDR3 extends over 14 amino acids. V was cut by 0 bases and J by 5 bases, with 9 bases left in between. Looked up from germline, CDR1 is SGHKS and CDR2 is YYEKEE (reference sequence). CDR3 residues: CASSLGPGDQPQHF. For the CDR3, the DNA is TGTGCCAGCAGCTTGGGCCCCGGGGATCAGCCCCAGCATTTT.

This clone came up once. The chain recombines TRBV19 with TRBJ1-1; weak D call: TRBD1 (5 bases). Trimming removed 4 bases from V and 3 bases from J, with 15 bases in between. The germline V gene has CDR1 LNHDA and CDR2 SQIVND (reference sequence). CDR3 length equals 15 residues. The CDR3 sequence: CASSTRNRWDTEAFF. The CDR3 region has the DNA TGTGCCAGTAGTACCCGTAACAGGTGGGACACTGAAGCTTTCTTT.

This clone appeared a few times. The chain uses TRBV4-3 and TRBJ1-1; TRBD1 agrees at 9 bases. Germline CDR1 LGHNA, CDR2 YSLEER. The CDR3 covers 13 residues. The chain's CDR3 is CGVRDRENTEAFF. CDR3 coding DNA: TGCGGTGTCCGGGACAGGGAGAACACTGAAGCTTTCTTT.